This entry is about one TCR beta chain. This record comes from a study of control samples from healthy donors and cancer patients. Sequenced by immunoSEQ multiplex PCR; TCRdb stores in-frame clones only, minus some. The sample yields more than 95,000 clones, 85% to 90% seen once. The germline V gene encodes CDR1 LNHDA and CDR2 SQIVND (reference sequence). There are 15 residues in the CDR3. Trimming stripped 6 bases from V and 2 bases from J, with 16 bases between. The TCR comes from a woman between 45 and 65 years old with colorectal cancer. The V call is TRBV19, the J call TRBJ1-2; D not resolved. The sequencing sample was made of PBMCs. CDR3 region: CASRPGGGPNYGYTF. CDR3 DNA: TGTGCCAGTAGGCCGGGCGGCGGACCCAACTATGGCTACACCTTC.